Each of the 26 T cell receptor beta chains below was sequenced from the same sample in a study of blood T cell repertoires in COVID-19. The assay was immunoSEQ multiplex PCR, and TCRdb's table has in-frame clones only and misses some. The data contain 200,000 or so clones, 80% to 85% of them seen just once; the ten biggest clones take up roughly a fifth. Sequencing was carried out using peripheral blood. The receptor set was obtained from a human donor in a cohort sampled during active COVID-19.

The chain uses TRBV7-9 and TRBJ1-1; no clear D. The CDR3 loop spans 16 amino acids. The germline V and J ends were trimmed by 0 bases and 3 bases, with 14 bases remaining between them. Germline V gene sequence: CDR1 SEHNR, CDR2 FQNEAQ (reference sequence). This CDR3 reads CASSLAGGGSYTEAFF. The CDR3 coding sequence is TGTGCCAGCAGCTTAGCTGGAGGAGGGTCCTACACTGAAGCTTTCTTT.

In this sample, this clone turned up once. The V call is TRBV28, the J call TRBJ2-7, with 10 nucleotides matching TRBD1. The germline gives CDR1 MDHEN, CDR2 SYDVKM. V shed 6 bases and J 2 bases; nucleotides not matched to a gene: 7. The CDR3 extends over 15 amino acids. In nucleotides, the CDR3 is TGTGCCAGCAGAAACCGCGGGACAGGGGCCTACGAGCAGTACTTC. This encodes CASRNRGTGAYEQYF.

This clone was picked up one time. J is TRBJ2-7 and V is TRBV6-6, with D unclear. CDR1 and CDR2 from the germline V gene are MNHNY and SVGAGI (reference sequence). The CDR3 contains 13 residues. V lost 5 bases and J lost 0, with 8 bases in between. The CDR3 sequence is CASSRQDSYEQYF. The CDR3 DNA sequence: TGTGCCAGCAGTAGGCAGGACTCCTACGAGCAGTACTTC.

This sequence joins TRBV5-1 and TRBJ2-3, with no clear D. With 5 bases removed from V and 2 bases from J, the gap between germline ends came to 6 bases. CDR1 and CDR2 (germline): SGHRS, YFSETQ. This CDR3 is 12 amino acids long. CDR3 bases: TGCGCCAGCAGGAGTCACACAGATACGCAGTATTTT. It yields the protein CASRSHTDTQYF.

Comment on this clone: Given a much more abundant clone one base away, this may be a read error. V gene TRBV7-8 combines with J gene TRBJ1-1; D perhaps matches TRBD1 (6 bases). V gave up 0 bases and J gave up 4 bases, with 9 bases separating them. This CDR3 has 14 residues. Germline loops: CDR1 SGHVS, CDR2 FQNEAQ. CDR3 sequence reads: CASSLAGGGTEAFF. The DNA of the CDR3 is TGTGCCAGCAGCTTAGCAGGGGGTGGCACTGAAGCTTTCTTT.

The V gene is TRBV7-9, the J gene TRBJ1-2, with a tentative D call TRBD1 (6 bases). The V and J ends lost 0 bases and 3 bases respectively, with 14 bases between them. The V gene's germline CDR1 is SEHNR and CDR2 FQNEAQ (reference sequence). The CDR3 contains 16 residues. CDR3 in amino acids: CASSLAGTPSDYGYTF. The CDR3 DNA reads TGTGCCAGCAGCTTAGCCGGGACACCGTCGGACTATGGCTACACCTTC.

The CDR3 region has the DNA TGCGCCAGCAGCTTGTCCGGACTAACAAGCACAGATACGCAGTATTTT. Residues: CASSLSGLTSTDTQYF. J is TRBJ2-3 and V is TRBV5-1, with D possibly TRBD2 on 6 matching bases. This CDR3 contains 16 residues. CDR1 and CDR2 from the germline V gene are SGHRS and YFSETQ. V was trimmed by 1 base and J by 0 bases, leaving 12 bases between them.

This chain joins TRBV12-3 or TRBV12-4 and TRBJ1-2, with 9 bases matching TRBD1. The CDR3 contains 13 residues. Trimming took 6 bases from V and 8 from J; bases not matched to a gene: 7. The CDR3 spells CASRPQGAGGYTF. DNA for the CDR3: TGTGCCAGCAGACCACAGGGGGCGGGAGGCTACACCTTC.

The V and J genes are TRBV6-2 or TRBV6-3 and TRBJ1-4; D gene ambiguous. The CDR3 length is 11 residues. CDR1 is MNHEY, CDR2 SVGEGT, per germline. Trimming stripped 6 bases from V and 8 bases from J, with 7 bases between. CDR3 region: CASSPREKLFF. CDR3 nucleotide sequence: TGTGCCAGCAGCCCGCGGGAAAAACTGTTTTTT.

This clone was seen only once. The same CDR3 arises from other DNA sequences in this sample as well. This chain links TRBV27 with TRBJ2-7, with TRBD1 matching 7 bases. V was clipped by 5 bases and J by 3 bases; unmatched bases: 4. Germline values: CDR1 MNHEY, CDR2 SMNVEV (reference sequence). This CDR3 contains 13 residues. The CDR3 sequence is CASSLQGSYEQYF. The CDR3 nucleotides are TGTGCCAGCAGTCTACAGGGGAGCTACGAGCAGTACTTC.

The J gene is TRBJ2-1, the V gene TRBV12-3 or TRBV12-4; possible D gene TRBD1, 5 bases. There are 13 residues in the CDR3. The V end lost 6 bases, the J end lost 5 bases, and 11 bases lay between the germline ends. The DNA of the CDR3 is TGTGCCAGCAGGTCGGACACGCACAATGAGCAGTTCTTC. It yields the protein CASRSDTHNEQFF.

The chain employs TRBV27 and TRBJ2-1, with 10 bases matching TRBD2. V dropped 5 bases and J dropped 6; count of bases not matched to a gene: 7. This CDR3 has 15 amino acids. In germline, CDR1 is MNHEY, CDR2 SMNVEV (reference sequence). The CDR3 DNA reads as TGTGCCAGCAGTCCACTAGCGGGACTGGGCAATGAGCAGTTCTTC. Protein product: CASSPLAGLGNEQFF.

CDR3: CASGGLPGETQYF. The DNA for the CDR3 is TGTGCCAGCGGGGGACTACCTGGCGAGACCCAGTACTTC. The chain uses TRBV2 and TRBJ2-5; 7 bases line up with TRBD2. Germline V lookup: CDR1 SNHLY, CDR2 FYNNEI. The V gene end was trimmed by 8 bases and the J gene end by 5 bases; junction bases not matched to a gene: 8. The CDR3 runs to 13 residues.

The chain uses TRBV3-1 (or the pseudogene TRBV3-2) and TRBJ1-2, with D maybe TRBD1 (6 bases). This CDR3 contains 15 residues. Trimming took 4 bases from V and 8 from J, leaving 20 bases between them. Germline CDR1 is LGHDT and CDR2 is YNNKEL (reference sequence). The CDR3 sequence: CASSPVGGRLVGYTF. The CDR3 DNA follows: TGTGCCAGCAGCCCCGTGGGGGGGCGCTTGGTCGGCTACACCTTC.

The chain combines TRBV25-1 with TRBJ2-1; D gene unclear. Trimming shortened V by 3 bases and J by 6 bases, and 15 bases separated the two germline ends. CDR3 length equals 15 residues. Germline CDR1 is MGHDK and CDR2 is SYGVNS. In DNA, the CDR3 is TGTGCCAGCAGTGACCCCACCTACAGTGTCAATGAGCAGTTCTTC. Translating gives CASSDPTYSVNEQFF.

The chain has TRBV28 and TRBJ2-1; 7 bases align to TRBD2. The ends lost 5 bases at V and 10 bases at J; junction bases unmatched: 8. The CDR3 is made up of 13 amino acids. Germline V CDR1 and CDR2: MDHEN, SYDVKM. The CDR3 sequence is CASSPPGREEQFF. In nucleotides, the CDR3 is TGTGCCAGCAGTCCCCCAGGGAGGGAGGAGCAGTTCTTC.

The chain is built from TRBV19 and TRBJ2-1; the D is unclear. CDR3 length: 15 residues. Germline values: CDR1 LNHDA, CDR2 SQIVND (reference sequence). Trimming shortened V by 2 bases and J by 0 bases, and 8 bases separated the two germline ends. The CDR3 nucleotides are TGTGCCAGTAGTATACTTGTTTCCTCCTACAATGAGCAGTTCTTC. Amino acid sequence: CASSILVSSYNEQFF.

The rearrangement joins TRBV4-1 to TRBJ2-3; TRBD2 might be the D (6 bases). Germline V CDR1 and CDR2: MGHRA, YSYEKL. Trimming pared 0 bases from V and 3 bases from J, leaving 7 bases between. This CDR3 comprises 14 residues. The CDR3, as DNA: TGCGCCAGCAGCCAAGATCGGGAGACAGATACGCAGTATTTT. Amino acids: CASSQDRETDTQYF.

The gene calls are TRBV10-1 and TRBJ2-5; a possible D gene is TRBD1 (6 bases). CDR1 WNHNN and CDR2 SYGVQD come from the germline V gene (reference sequence). V was shortened by 6 bases and J by 5 bases, with 13 bases between the two germline ends. This CDR3 spans 13 amino acids. Written as DNA, the CDR3 is TGCGCCAGCAGCCAGGGGTGGCAGGAGACCCAGTACTTC. This sequence encodes CASSQGWQETQYF.

The chain is built from TRBV7-2 and TRBJ2-5, with 10 bases lining up with TRBD2. The CDR3 loop spans 15 amino acids. In germline, CDR1 is SGHTA, CDR2 FQGNSA. Losses at the gene ends were 2 bases for V and 4 bases for J; bases not matched to a gene: 4. The CDR3 sequence is CASSLQRGGGETQYF. The CDR3 DNA reads TGTGCCAGCAGCTTACAGCGGGGGGGAGGAGAGACCCAGTACTTC.

The chain carries TRBV9 and TRBJ2-7, with TRBD2 identical over 11 bases. CDR1 and CDR2 from the germline V gene are SGDLS and YYNGEE. V shed 3 bases and J 4 bases; nucleotides not matched to a gene: 0. The CDR3 runs to 13 residues. The CDR3 sequence: CASSGTSGYEQYF. CDR3 sequence (DNA): TGTGCCAGCAGCGGGACTAGCGGGTACGAGCAGTACTTC.

The rearrangement uses TRBV4-1 and TRBJ2-7; 8 bases agree with TRBD1. V was clipped by 2 bases and J by 2 bases; unmatched bases: 11. The germline CDR1 and CDR2 sequences are MGHRA and YSYEKL. The CDR3 runs 17 residues. The CDR3, as DNA: TGCGCCAGCAGCCAACCAGGACAGGGTCCCGTCCCCTACGAGCAGTACTTC. It encodes CASSQPGQGPVPYEQYF.

The table lists this clone with a count of one. J is TRBJ2-7 and V is TRBV6-1; the match to TRBD2 covers 10 bases. The CDR3 is made up of 14 amino acids. Losses at the gene ends were 3 bases for V and 6 bases for J; bases not matched to a gene: 5. Looked up from germline, CDR1 is MNHNS and CDR2 is SASEGT. The CDR3 DNA reads as TGTGCCAGCAGTGAGGCTAGCGGGAGTAGCGAGCAGTACTTC. Protein: CASSEASGSSEQYF.

The chain has TRBV3-1 (or the pseudogene TRBV3-2) and TRBJ2-2, with a possible D match to TRBD1 (5 bases). The CDR3 consists of 15 residues. V shed 5 bases and J shed 1 base, with 11 bases lying between them. The germline V gene encodes CDR1 LGHDT and CDR2 YNNKEL (reference sequence). The CDR3 loop reads CASSVYRRNTGELFF. The CDR3 DNA follows: TGTGCCAGCAGCGTTTACAGGAGGAACACCGGGGAGCTGTTTTTT.

The chain recombines TRBV30 with TRBJ1-5; perhaps TRBD1 as D (6 bases). The CDR3 has 17 residues. V was cut by 0 bases and J by 0 bases, with 15 bases left in between. Germline-derived CDR1 and CDR2 are GTSNPN and SVGIG (reference sequence). CDR3 residues: CAWSVPRGGVSNQPQHF. As DNA, the CDR3 is TGTGCCTGGAGTGTACCTCGAGGGGGTGTTAGCAATCAGCCCCAGCATTTT.

The chain uses TRBV14 and TRBJ1-2, with 7 bases identical to TRBD1. Germline assignment: CDR1 SGHDN and CDR2 FVKESK. The CDR3 is 15 residues long. The V gene end was trimmed by 2 bases and the J gene end by 4 bases; junction bases not matched to a gene: 7. CDR3 residues: CASSQLTGQVYGYTF. The CDR3 coding sequence is TGTGCCAGCAGCCAACTAACCGGACAGGTCTATGGCTACACCTTC.